This T cell receptor beta chain came from a study of blood T cells in healthy people across ages. Germline lookup yields CDR1 SGDLS and CDR2 YYNGEE. The CDR3 consists of 14 residues. Trimming took 3 bases from V and 0 from J, leaving 6 bases between them. Primed by a sample-barcoded 5' primer and a J-beta primer mix, a second PCR proceeded for about 6 to 12 cycles. Template switching added a 12-random-nucleotide identifier to every cDNA molecule. Sequencing of every sample gave 2.5 million or more CDR3-containing paired-end reads. MiXCR, run by TCRdb on the 5' RACE reads, gives a single entry per CDR3 protein. The sample has 1.5 million to 2 million distinct CDR3 sequences, under 30% seen once. Findings of the study overall: Naive T cell percentage showed a strong correlation with the diversity of TCR beta.

Only a few counts were recorded for this clonotype. Its specificity is unknown. The clonotype was recovered from a woman aged 25 to 45 in good health. The genes are TRBV9 and TRBJ2-2, with D hard to call. Input material: blood. The CDR3 region has the DNA TGTGCCAGCAGCGATCTTCCGAACACCGGGGAGCTGTTTTTT. It codes for CASSDLPNTGELFF.